These T cell receptor beta chains were read from a single sample in a study of post-analysis software for immune sequencing data. MiXCR, applied by TCRdb to the PCR reads, yields one record per CDR3 protein. This sample has 550,000 to 700,000 distinct CDR3 sequences, with around 40% found just once. Input material: blood. The receptors derive from a girl aged 10 to 17 with multiple sclerosis. CDR3s include the opening cysteine and the closing phenylalanine or tryptophan.

cdr3_aa v_call
CASSVGPLAGMSSYNEQFF TRBV9
CASREEDRAYNEQFF TRBV11-2
CSASQQGNYGYTF TRBV20-1
CASSFGYEQFF TRBV7-9
CASSSGSPLHF TRBV5-6
CSAWDNLEANEKLFF TRBV20-1
CASSDTGGRTDTQYF TRBV2
CASSAGTGGTYEQYF TRBV12-3/TRBV12-4
CASSATYRGLLETQYF TRBV10-1
CASSVGPLYGYTF TRBV9
CASSQEGVEQYF TRBV4-1
CASSYDSYQPQHF TRBV12-3/TRBV12-4
CAISFGGLSSGANVLTF TRBV10-3
CASSFPKRQGDEQYF TRBV5-5
CASSVGRGPGYGYTF TRBV5-1
CASSLTSVPGGGIYEQYF TRBV7-3
CSAHRQGDSNQPQHF TRBV20-1
CASSSQLEGSEQYF TRBV12-3/TRBV12-4
CATSDEREGDTQYF TRBV24-1
CASSLSGNSYEQYF TRBV12-3/TRBV12-4
CSVVHHGVNTEAFF TRBV29-1
CASSYPPGTRGRGEQFF TRBV6-5
CASSSGSHPPTQYF TRBV12-3/TRBV12-4
CASSKQAIQETQYF TRBV7-9
CATSDFPRTSGRANEQFF TRBV24-1
CSASKDSYEQYF TRBV20-1
CASSRQGRTGELFF TRBV12-3/TRBV12-4
CAISQLSGTSTDTQYF TRBV10-3
CASSHGTPGVAFF TRBV27
CSARRFQGPEAYNEQFF TRBV20-1
CASSTPVSYEQYF TRBV12-3/TRBV12-4
CASSFDMPNTEAFF TRBV6-1
CASSPGQTASYNEQFF TRBV4-2
CASSSRPTDTQYF TRBV27
CSVRTGTLYEQYF TRBV29-1
CASSPDNQEWETQYF TRBV5-1
CASRFYPGQPQHF TRBV12-3/TRBV12-4
CSVEGGKPYEQYF TRBV29-1
CSAPTKGLAGALYEQYF TRBV20-1
CAIRAEVQETQYF TRBV10-3
CASSRRDRGGDGYTF TRBV4-2
CASSFFGGDTEAFF TRBV5-1
CASSQENLYGYTF TRBV3-1
CASSHRVFIGNSPLHF TRBV12-3/TRBV12-4
CASSLWDRTQETQYF TRBV5-1
CASSYQGPSTDTQYF TRBV12-3/TRBV12-4
CASSTWDRGTNEQFF TRBV7-2
CSATGLAGGLEQFF TRBV20-1
CSVQDTHNSPLHF TRBV29-1
CSARERTRETQYF TRBV20-1
CASLGTWGDTEAFF TRBV6-5
CSAGLYSSYEQYF TRBV20-1
CASSVSGSPYNEQFF TRBV9
CASSLGVGLAKNIQYF TRBV11-2
CATSDFGRGSYNEQFF TRBV24-1